A single sample gave rise to the 20 T cell receptor beta chains below, sequenced in a study of PD-1 blockade in classical Hodgkin lymphoma. Regarding time point: cycle 4 day 1 (C4D1), after six to seven weeks of nivolumab. Each patient experienced a relapse that followed autologous stem cell transplantation, and brentuximab vedotin exposure varied. Assay: immunoSEQ multiplex PCR; the TCRdb copy retains only in-frame clones and omits some. The table records tens of thousands of clones, around 78% of them present only once. The specimen was peripheral blood mononuclear cells (PBMCs), collected before the fourth cycle of nivolumab. Receptors originate from a human donor with classical Hodgkin lymphoma.

V and J are TRBV7-3 and TRBJ2-1; 7 bases are shared with TRBD2. V lost 6 bases, J lost 0 bases, and 11 bases stayed unmatched. This CDR3 has 17 amino acids. Germline loops: CDR1 SGHTA, CDR2 FQGTGA. The CDR3 sequence is CASSTYPTGGSYNEQFF. The CDR3 DNA follows: TGTGCCAGCAGTACTTATCCTACGGGGGGCTCCTACAATGAGCAGTTCTTC.

This rearrangement joins TRBV28 to TRBJ2-7, with 9 bases matching TRBD2. This CDR3 region has 15 residues. The germline CDR1 and CDR2 sequences are MDHEN and SYDVKM. Unmatched junction bases numbered 13, after V lost 6 bases and J lost 7 bases. CDR3 DNA sequence: TGTGCCAGCAGGATATATAGCGGGAGTGCGAAAGAGCAGTACTTC. Translation: CASRIYSGSAKEQYF.

The chain is built from TRBV4-1 and TRBJ2-5; D uncertain. V was shortened by 3 bases and J by 1 base, with 9 bases between the two germline ends. CDR3 size: 14 residues. The V gene's germline CDR1 is MGHRA and CDR2 YSYEKL. CDR3 nucleotide sequence: TGCGCCAGCAGCCATCACGGGTTCCAAGAGACCCAGTACTTC. Translating gives CASSHHGFQETQYF.

The chain has TRBV6-5 and TRBJ2-3, with 7 nucleotides matching TRBD1. V shed 4 bases and J 1 base; nucleotides not matched to a gene: 8. From germline, CDR1 is MNHEY and CDR2 SVGAGI. This CDR3 has 16 residues. In DNA form, the CDR3 reads TGTGCCAGCAGTTTCCGCGGACAGGTCGGCACAGATACGCAGTATTTT. Encoded protein: CASSFRGQVGTDTQYF.

The chain carries TRBV5-1 and TRBJ1-2; 7 nucleotides agree with TRBD1. Germline trimming cut 3 bases from V and 5 bases from J; bases unmatched to any gene: 1. The CDR3 runs to 12 residues. CDR1 and CDR2 from the germline V gene are SGHRS and YFSETQ. This CDR3 is CASSWDSYGYTF. The DNA for the CDR3 is TGCGCCAGCAGCTGGGACAGTTATGGCTACACCTTC.

This clone was seen only a few times. The chain uses TRBV11-2 and TRBJ2-1, with D maybe TRBD2 (5 bases). The CDR3 loop spans 16 amino acids. Per germline, CDR1 SGHAT and CDR2 FQNNGV. Trimming took off 3 bases at V and 6 bases at J, with 18 bases between the two ends. The CDR3 here is CASSFPGVAQRNEQFF. The CDR3 bases are TGTGCCAGCAGCTTCCCCGGGGTGGCGCAGCGCAATGAGCAGTTCTTC.

This chain links TRBV7-8 with TRBJ1-4; TRBD1 might be the D (6 bases). Trimming took off 2 bases at V and 3 bases at J, with 13 bases between the two ends. Per germline, CDR1 SGHVS and CDR2 FQNEAQ. This CDR3 contains 16 residues. CDR3 region: CASSLRGRGANEKLFF. CDR3 sequence (DNA): TGTGCCAGCAGCTTAAGGGGCAGGGGAGCTAATGAAAAACTGTTTTTT.

The V and J genes are TRBV6-6 and TRBJ2-7, with 7 bases fitting TRBD2. The CDR3 loop spans 14 amino acids. In germline, CDR1 is MNHNY, CDR2 SVGAGI (reference sequence). Trimming took 4 bases from V and 3 from J; bases not matched to a gene: 6. DNA for the CDR3: TGTGCCAGCAGTTCTCTAACGGGGGGCTACGAGCAGTACTTC. Its protein product is CASSSLTGGYEQYF.

Here the CDR3 reads CASSTDRVGGYTF. The CDR3 coding sequence is TGTGCCAGTAGTACAGACAGGGTCGGTGGCTACACCTTC. The chain employs TRBV19 and TRBJ1-2, with TRBD1 identical over 7 bases. Trimming took 4 bases from V and 7 from J; bases not matched to a gene: 6. The CDR3 runs 13 residues. In germline, CDR1 is LNHDA, CDR2 SQIVND (reference sequence). Based on the CDR3 plus reference TRBV19 and TRBJ1-2, the full variable domain is DGGITQSPKYLFRKEGQNVTLSCEQNLNHDAMYWYRQDPGQGLRLIYYSQIVNDFQKGDIAEGYSVSREKKESFPLTVTSAQKNPTAFYLCASSTDRVGGYTFGSGTRLTVV.

The chain joins TRBV29-1 to TRBJ2-7; no firm D call. The V gene lost 4 bases and the J gene lost 1 base, with 5 bases spanning the gap. This CDR3 region has 11 residues. The germline V gene has CDR1 SQVTM and CDR2 ANQGSEA. The CDR3 DNA reads as TGCAGCGTTGCTATATCCTACGAGCAGTACTTC. This encodes CSVAISYEQYF.

This clone was picked up a small number of times. V gene TRBV23-1 combines with J gene TRBJ1-5; D not resolved. TRBV23-1 is recorded as an ORF, its role being uncertain. The CDR3 length is 13 residues. Trimming shortened V by 4 bases and J by 1 base, and 5 bases separated the two germline ends. The CDR3 DNA reads TGCGCCAGCAGTCGCGGGAGCAATCAGCCCCAGCATTTT. Translating gives CASSRGSNQPQHF.

The chain couples TRBV4-2 to TRBJ1-1, with 8 bases aligning to TRBD1. The CDR3 loop spans 14 amino acids. CDR1 and CDR2 (germline): LGHNA, YNFKEQ. J lost 6 bases, V lost 4 bases, and 7 bases had no gene match. This CDR3 reads CASSPQGAVAEAFF. Here the CDR3 DNA reads TGTGCCAGCAGCCCCCAGGGGGCCGTCGCTGAAGCTTTCTTT.

V usage is TRBV6-5 and J usage is TRBJ2-7; a weak D match, TRBD2 (5 bases). The CDR3 spans 12 residues. V was shortened by 7 bases and J by 3 bases, with 10 bases between the two germline ends. The V gene's germline CDR1 is MNHEY and CDR2 SVGAGI. CDR3 protein: CASKDSLYEQYF. The CDR3 DNA reads TGTGCCAGCAAGGACTCTCTCTACGAGCAGTACTTC.

This chain uses TRBV7-2 with TRBJ1-2, with 7 bases identical to TRBD1. V lost 0 bases and J lost 2; bases outside the gene matches: 6. The length of the CDR3 is 16 residues. From germline, CDR1 is SGHTA and CDR2 FQGNSA. CDR3 in DNA: TGTGCCAGCAGCTTAGCTCGGGACAGCTCCAACTATGGCTACACCTTC. This translates into CASSLARDSSNYGYTF.

This clone was recorded a few times. The chain employs TRBV20-1 and TRBJ2-7; tentatively, D is TRBD1 (5 bases). Trimming took off 7 bases at V and 2 bases at J, with 9 bases between the two ends. The CDR3 runs to 11 residues. Germline V lookup: CDR1 DFQATT, CDR2 SNEGSKA (reference sequence). Here the CDR3 DNA reads TGCAGTGTCCAGGACACCTACGAGCAGTACTTC. This gives the protein CSVQDTYEQYF.

The gene calls are TRBV10-2 and TRBJ2-5, with D tentatively TRBD1 (5 bases). Germline assignment: CDR1 WSHSY and CDR2 SAAADI. Trimming removed 3 bases at V and 1 base at J, with 6 bases between. This CDR3 is 13 amino acids long. The CDR3 region has the DNA TGCGCCAGCAGTGAAGACAGCCAAGAGACCCAGTACTTC. It codes for CASSEDSQETQYF.

V is TRBV18 and J is TRBJ2-7; maybe TRBD1 (5 bases). The V gene's germline CDR1 is KGHSH and CDR2 LQKENI. The CDR3 totals 13 residues. V was trimmed by 3 bases and J by 3 bases, leaving 9 bases between them. CDR3 protein: CASSPPDIYEQYF. The CDR3 DNA sequence: TGTGCCAGCTCACCCCCGGACATCTACGAGCAGTACTTC.

V gene TRBV28 combines with J gene TRBJ1-5; possibly TRBD1 for D (6 bases). The germline V gene encodes CDR1 MDHEN and CDR2 SYDVKM. The CDR3 is 15 residues long. The ends were cut back, 6 bases at V and 4 bases at J, with 16 bases in the middle. The CDR3 reads CASRRQVSWNQPQHF. CDR3 in DNA: TGTGCCAGCAGGCGACAGGTTTCGTGGAATCAGCCCCAGCATTTT. The full variable domain, with the rest looked up from reference TRBV28 and TRBJ1-5, is DVKVTQSSRYLVKRTGEKVFLECVQDMDHENMFWYRQDPGLGLRLIYFSYDVKMKEKGDIPEGYSVSREKKERFSLILESASTNQTSMYLCASRRQVSWNQPQHFGDGTRLSIL.

The rearrangement links TRBV27 to TRBJ2-7, with no clear D. The CDR3 covers 13 residues. V was trimmed by 6 bases and J by 4 bases, leaving 13 bases between them. CDR1 and CDR2 from the germline V gene are MNHEY and SMNVEV (reference sequence). The CDR3 sequence: CASRGSAGYEQYF. DNA of the CDR3: TGTGCCAGCAGGGGATCGGCCGGTTACGAGCAGTACTTC.

The rearrangement uses TRBV10-3 and TRBJ2-1; 11 positions agree with TRBD2. CDR1 and CDR2 (germline): ENHRY, SYGVKD. The CDR3 runs to 17 residues. J gave up 6 bases and V 0 bases, and 7 bases lay outside the gene matches. Here the CDR3 DNA reads TGTGCCATCAGTGAGTCCTTTATAGCGGGAGGGCCCAATGAGCAGTTCTTC. Translation: CAISESFIAGGPNEQFF.